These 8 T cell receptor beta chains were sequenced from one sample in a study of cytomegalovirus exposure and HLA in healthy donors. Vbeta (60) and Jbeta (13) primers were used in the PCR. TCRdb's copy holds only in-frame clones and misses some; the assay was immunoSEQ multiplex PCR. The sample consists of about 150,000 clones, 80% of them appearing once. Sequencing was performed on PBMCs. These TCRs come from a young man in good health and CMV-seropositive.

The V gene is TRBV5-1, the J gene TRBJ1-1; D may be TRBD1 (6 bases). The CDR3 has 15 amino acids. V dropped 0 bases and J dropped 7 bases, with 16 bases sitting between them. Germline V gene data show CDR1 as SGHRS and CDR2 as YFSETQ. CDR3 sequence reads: CASSLGGGDMGEAFF. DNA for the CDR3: TGCGCCAGCAGCTTGGGAGGGGGGGATATGGGTGAAGCTTTCTTT.

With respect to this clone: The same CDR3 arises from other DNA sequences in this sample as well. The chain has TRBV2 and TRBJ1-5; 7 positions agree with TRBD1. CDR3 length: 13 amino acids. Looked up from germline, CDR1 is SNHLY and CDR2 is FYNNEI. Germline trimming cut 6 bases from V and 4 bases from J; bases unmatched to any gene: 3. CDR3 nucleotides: TGTGCCAGCAGGGGACAGTCAAATCAGCCCCAGCATTTT. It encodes CASRGQSNQPQHF. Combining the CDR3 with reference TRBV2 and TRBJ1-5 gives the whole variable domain EPEVTQTPSHQVTQMGQEVILRCVPISNHLYFYWYRQILGQKVEFLVSFYNNEISEKSEIFDDQFSVERPDGSNFTLKIRSTKLEDSAMYFCASRGQSNQPQHFGDGTRLSIL.

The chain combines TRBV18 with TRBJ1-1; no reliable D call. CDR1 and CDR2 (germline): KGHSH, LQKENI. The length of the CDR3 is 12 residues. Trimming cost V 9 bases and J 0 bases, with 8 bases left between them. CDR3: CASGQMNTEAFF. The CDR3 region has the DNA TGTGCCAGTGGGCAGATGAACACTGAAGCTTTCTTT.

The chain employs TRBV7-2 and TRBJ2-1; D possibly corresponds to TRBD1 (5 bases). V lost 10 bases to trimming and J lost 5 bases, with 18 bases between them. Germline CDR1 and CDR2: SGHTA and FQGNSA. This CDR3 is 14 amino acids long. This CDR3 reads CATVSGAGNNEQFF. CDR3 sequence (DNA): TGTGCCACCGTAAGTGGGGCAGGGAACAATGAGCAGTTCTTC.

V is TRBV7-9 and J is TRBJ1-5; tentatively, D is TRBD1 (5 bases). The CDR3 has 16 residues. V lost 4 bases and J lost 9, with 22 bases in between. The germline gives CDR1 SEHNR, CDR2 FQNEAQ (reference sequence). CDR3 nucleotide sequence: TGTGCCAGCAGCTCAAAAGCTCGGGGACTGGAGGCGCCCCAGCATTTT. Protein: CASSSKARGLEAPQHF. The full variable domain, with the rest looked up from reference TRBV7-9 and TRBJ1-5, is DTGVSQNPRHKITKRGQNVTFRCDPISEHNRLYWYRQTLGQGPEFLTYFQNEAQLEKSRLLSDRFSAERPKGSFSTLEIQRTEQGDSAMYLCASSSKARGLEAPQHFGDGTRLSIL.

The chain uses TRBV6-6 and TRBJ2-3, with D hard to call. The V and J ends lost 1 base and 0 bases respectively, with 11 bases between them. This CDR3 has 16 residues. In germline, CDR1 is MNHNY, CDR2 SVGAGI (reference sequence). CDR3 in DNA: TGTGCCAGCAGTTACTTTATATTAGCTAGCACAGATACGCAGTATTTT. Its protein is CASSYFILASTDTQYF.

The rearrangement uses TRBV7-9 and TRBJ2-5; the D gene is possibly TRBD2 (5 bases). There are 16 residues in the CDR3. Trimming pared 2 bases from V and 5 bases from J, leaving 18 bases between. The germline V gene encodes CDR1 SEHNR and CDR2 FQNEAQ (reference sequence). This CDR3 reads CASSLPGSGYGETQYF. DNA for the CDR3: TGTGCCAGCAGCTTACCAGGATCGGGGTATGGTGAGACCCAGTACTTC.

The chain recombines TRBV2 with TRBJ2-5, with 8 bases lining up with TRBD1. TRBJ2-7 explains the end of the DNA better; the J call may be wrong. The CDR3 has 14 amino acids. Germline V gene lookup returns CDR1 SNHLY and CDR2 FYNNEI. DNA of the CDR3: TGTGCCAGCAGGAGCGGTGGACAGGGCTTCGAGCAGTACTTC. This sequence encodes CASRSGGQGFEQYF.